These T cell receptor beta chains were read from a single sample in a study of cytomegalovirus exposure and HLA in healthy donors. The assay was immunoSEQ multiplex PCR, and TCRdb's table has in-frame clones only and misses some. The sample carries around 65,000 clones, 65% to 90% recorded once. Sequences were obtained from PBMCs. The source of these receptors is a female donor in good health and CMV-seronegative. CDR3s include the opening cysteine and the closing phenylalanine or tryptophan. The order of the fields is J gene, clone size, V gene, CDR3 length, D gene, CDR3 protein, CDR3 DNA. A D gene is named only where the DNA matches it firmly. The size field is filled for only some rows; it gives once, few, many or a size class.

J: TRBJ2-1
size: NA
V: TRBV4-2
length: 17
D: TRBD2
CDR3: CASSQVHGTSGNNEQFF
DNA: TGTGCCAGCAGCCAGGTCCACGGGACTAGCGGGAACAATGAGCAGTTCTTC

J: TRBJ2-7
size: few
V: TRBV6-5
length: 14
D: TRBD1
CDR3: CASRVGQSLFEQYF
DNA: TGTGCCAGCAGAGTGGGACAGTCCCTATTCGAGCAGTACTTC

J: TRBJ1-2
size: once
V: TRBV2
length: 14
D: TRBD1
CDR3: CASSGDRGPYGYTF
DNA: TGTGCCAGCAGTGGGGACAGGGGGCCCTATGGCTACACCTTC

J: TRBJ2-3
size: NA
V: TRBV7-2
length: 14
D: TRBD2
CDR3: CASQASGGLDTQYF
DNA: TGTGCCAGCCAAGCTAGCGGGGGCCTAGATACGCAGTATTTT

J: TRBJ2-5
size: NA
V: TRBV9
length: 13
D: TRBD1
CDR3: CASSVEGGGTQYF
DNA: TGTGCCAGCAGCGTAGAAGGGGGCGGGACCCAGTACTTC

J: TRBJ1-1
size: NA
V: TRBV6-6
length: 13
D: NA
CDR3: CASSLPRGREAFF
DNA: TGTGCCAGCAGTCTACCACGCGGGAGGGAAGCTTTCTTT

J: TRBJ2-1
size: NA
V: TRBV4-1
length: 17
D: TRBD1
CDR3: CASSQEGGTGTYNEQFF
DNA: TGCGCCAGCAGCCAAGAAGGTGGGACAGGGACCTACAATGAGCAGTTCTTC

J: TRBJ2-7
size: NA
V: TRBV28
length: 16
D: TRBD1
CDR3: CASRPPRGKEPAEQYF
DNA: TGTGCCAGCAGACCCCCCAGGGGGAAGGAGCCGGCCGAGCAGTACTTC

J: TRBJ1-6
size: NA
V: TRBV5-6
length: 13
D: NA
CDR3: CASSLYYNSPLHF
DNA: TGTGCCAGCAGCTTGTACTATAATTCACCCCTCCACTTT

J: TRBJ1-6
size: NA
V: TRBV15
length: 15
D: NA
CDR3: CATSRVLRDNSPLHF
DNA: TGTGCCACCAGCAGAGTTTTAAGAGATAATTCACCCCTCCACTTT

J: TRBJ2-1
size: few
V: TRBV5-6
length: 16
D: TRBD2
CDR3: CASSGGLAGVSNEQFF
DNA: TGTGCCAGCAGCGGGGGACTAGCGGGAGTGTCCAATGAGCAGTTCTTC

J: TRBJ1-6
size: once
V: TRBV5-5
length: 16
D: NA
CDR3: CASSLEKDRNNSPLHF
DNA: TGTGCCAGCAGCTTGGAAAAAGACAGGAATAATTCACCCCTCCACTTT

J: TRBJ2-3
size: NA
V: TRBV5-1
length: 15
D: TRBD2
CDR3: CASILTSGSMDTQYF
DNA: TGCGCCAGCATTCTGACTAGCGGGAGTATGGATACGCAGTATTTT

J: TRBJ2-3
size: NA
V: TRBV28
length: 11
D: NA
CDR3: CASGRGGAQYF
DNA: TGTGCCAGCGGGCGAGGGGGAGCGCAGTATTTT

J: TRBJ2-1
size: NA
V: TRBV6-5
length: 15
D: NA
CDR3: CASSGSEGDYNEQFF
DNA: TGTGCCAGCAGCGGTAGCGAGGGGGACTACAATGAGCAGTTCTTC

J: TRBJ2-7
size: once
V: TRBV5-1
length: 14
D: NA
CDR3: CASSLATSNYEQYF
DNA: TGCGCCAGCAGCTTGGCGACTTCTAATTACGAGCAGTACTTC

J: TRBJ1-5
size: NA
V: TRBV2
length: 18
D: TRBD1
CDR3: CASSEGSRGSIGNQPQHF
DNA: TGTGCCAGCAGTGAAGGGAGCAGGGGGTCCATCGGCAATCAGCCCCAGCATTTT

J: TRBJ2-1
size: NA
V: TRBV28
length: 18
D: NA
CDR3: CASSRRKLRLGLRDEQFF
DNA: TGTGCCAGCAGCCGAAGAAAACTCAGACTAGGGCTGAGGGATGAGCAGTTCTTC

J: TRBJ1-1
size: NA
V: TRBV11-2
length: 14
D: NA
CDR3: CASRPAGVYPEAFF
DNA: TGTGCCAGCAGGCCTGCGGGGGTCTACCCTGAAGCTTTCTTT

J: TRBJ2-7
size: NA
V: TRBV14
length: 16
D: TRBD1
CDR3: CASSQEGTGREYEQYF
DNA: TGTGCCAGCAGCCAAGAGGGGACAGGGCGGGAATACGAGCAGTACTTC

J: TRBJ2-5
size: NA
V: TRBV2
length: 15
D: NA
CDR3: CASRAGTTLGQTQYF
DNA: TGTGCCAGCAGAGCCGGGACAACTCTGGGACAGACCCAGTACTTC

J: TRBJ2-3
size: NA
V: TRBV9
length: 13
D: TRBD1
CDR3: CASRSGGADTQYF
DNA: TGTGCCAGCAGATCAGGGGGCGCAGATACGCAGTATTTT

J: TRBJ2-7
size: NA
V: TRBV9
length: 15
D: NA
CDR3: CASSAHTNSAYEQYF
DNA: TGTGCCAGCAGCGCACATACAAATTCTGCCTACGAGCAGTACTTC